The T cell receptor (beta chain) described here comes from a study of T cells in Graves' hyperthyroidism and ophthalmopathy. There are 16 residues in the CDR3. Trimming removed 3 bases from V and 9 bases from J, with 21 bases in between. Using RNA transcripts as the source, TCR beta CDR3 regions were amplified. TCR CDR3 regions were first amplified by RT-PCR with HTBI primers. One entry per CDR3 protein results from TCRdb running MiXCR on the multiplex PCR reads. Of hundreds of thousands of distinct CDR3 sequences in the sample, about 45% are singletons; the top ten hold approximately 6.8%. The chain employs TRBV12-3 or TRBV12-4 and TRBJ1-5, with D tentatively TRBD1 (5 bases). The specimen sequenced was peripheral blood or thyroid tissue (not recorded which). This sequence was found in an adult man with Graves' disease, either hyperthyroidism or ophthalmopathy (not recorded which). CDR3 bases: TGTGCCAGCAGTTTCCTCCGGGACGCTTCCGCGGGGCCCCAGCATTTT. Its translation is CASSFLRDASAGPQHF.